What follows describes a single T cell receptor beta chain. What it recognizes is unknown. This record comes from a study of vaccination and CD4 T cells after COVID-19. Across the whole study: Once diagnosed, patients had post-COVID samples drawn a median roughly 110 days later (range 35 to 161). Overlapping spike peptides of SARS-CoV-2, HCoV-NL63, HCoV-OC43 and HCoV-229E were used, and cells were stimulated with them. No peptide, an HIV-1 Nef pool, or a CEFX pool was what each control culture received. Study-level findings and limits: It was observed that, in convalescent patients, a median approximately 86% of reactive clones arose only post-vaccination.

The Oncomine TCR Beta short-read assay sequenced DNA from cultured CD4+ T cells. TCRdb recomputed calls from the PCR reads with MiXCR, one row per CDR3 protein. The data show over 10,000 distinct CDR3 sequences, approximately 61% seen once. Per germline, CDR1 MGHDK and CDR2 SYGVNS. V was cut by 3 bases and J by 3 bases, with 3 bases left in between. This CDR3 region has 11 residues. Treatment here: roughly ten-day PBMC culture with coronavirus spike peptide pools or control peptides (ViraFEST assay). V usage is TRBV25-1 and J usage is TRBJ2-7, with unresolved D. Sequences were obtained from CD4+ T cells from blood, cultured in vitro. The origin of this receptor is a human donor who had recovered from COVID-19. The CDR3 DNA reads as TGTGCCAGCAGTGATCTCTACGAGCAGTACTTC. Its protein is CASSDLYEQYF.